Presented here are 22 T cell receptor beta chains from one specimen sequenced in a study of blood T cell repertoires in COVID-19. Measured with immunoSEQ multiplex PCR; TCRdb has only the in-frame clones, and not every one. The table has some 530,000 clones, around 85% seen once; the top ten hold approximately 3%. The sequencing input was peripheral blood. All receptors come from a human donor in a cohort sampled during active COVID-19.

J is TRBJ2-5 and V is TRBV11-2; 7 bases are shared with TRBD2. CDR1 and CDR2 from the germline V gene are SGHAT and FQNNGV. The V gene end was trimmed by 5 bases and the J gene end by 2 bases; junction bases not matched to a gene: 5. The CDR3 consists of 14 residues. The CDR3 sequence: CASSPTAGQETQYF. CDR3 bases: TGTGCCAGCAGCCCAACAGCGGGACAAGAGACCCAGTACTTC.

Here the CDR3 reads CASSLAVQGAIYGYTF. CDR3 in DNA: TGTGCCAGCAGCTTAGCGGTACAGGGAGCGATCTATGGCTACACCTTC. V and J are TRBV7-8 and TRBJ1-2, with a possible D match to TRBD1 (6 bases). Trimming removed 0 bases from V and 4 bases from J, with 15 bases in between. This CDR3 contains 16 residues. CDR1 and CDR2 (germline): SGHVS, FQNEAQ. Full variable domain (remainder filled in from reference TRBV7-8 and TRBJ1-2): GAGVSQSPRYKVAKRGQDVALRCDPISGHVSLFWYQQALGQGPEFLTYFQNEAQLDKSGLPSDRFFAERPEGSVSTLKIQRTQQEDSAVYLCASSLAVQGAIYGYTFGSGTRLTVV.

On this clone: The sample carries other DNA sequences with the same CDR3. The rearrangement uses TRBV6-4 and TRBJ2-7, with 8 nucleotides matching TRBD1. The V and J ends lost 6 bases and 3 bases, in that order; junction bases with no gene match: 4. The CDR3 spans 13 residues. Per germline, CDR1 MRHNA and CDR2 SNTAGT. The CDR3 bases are TGTGCCAGCAGCATTGGACAGGGCTACGAGCAGTACTTC. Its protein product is CASSIGQGYEQYF.

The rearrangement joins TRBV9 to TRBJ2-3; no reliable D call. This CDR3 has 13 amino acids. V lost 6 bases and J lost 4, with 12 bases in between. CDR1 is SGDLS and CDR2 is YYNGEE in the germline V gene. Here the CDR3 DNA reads TGTGCCAGCAATAAATATTCCTCAGATACGCAGTATTTT. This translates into CASNKYSSDTQYF.

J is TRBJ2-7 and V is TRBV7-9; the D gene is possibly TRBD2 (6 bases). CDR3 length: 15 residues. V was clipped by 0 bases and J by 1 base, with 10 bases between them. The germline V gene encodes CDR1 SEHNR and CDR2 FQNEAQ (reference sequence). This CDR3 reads CASSLARDSSYEQYF. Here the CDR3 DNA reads TGTGCCAGCAGCTTAGCCCGGGACTCTTCCTACGAGCAGTACTTC.

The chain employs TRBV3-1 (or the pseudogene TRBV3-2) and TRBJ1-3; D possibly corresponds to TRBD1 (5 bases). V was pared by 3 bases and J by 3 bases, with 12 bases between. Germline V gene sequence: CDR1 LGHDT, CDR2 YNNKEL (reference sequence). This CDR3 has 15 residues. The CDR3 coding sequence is TGTGCCAGCAGCCATCAGGGCTCGAGTGGAAACACCATATATTTT. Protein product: CASSHQGSSGNTIYF.

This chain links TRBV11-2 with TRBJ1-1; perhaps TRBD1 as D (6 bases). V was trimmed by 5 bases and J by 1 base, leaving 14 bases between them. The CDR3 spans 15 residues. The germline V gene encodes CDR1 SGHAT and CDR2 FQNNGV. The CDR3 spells CASSRRQVTNTEAFF. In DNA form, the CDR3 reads TGTGCCAGCAGCCGACGACAGGTTACGAACACTGAAGCTTTCTTT. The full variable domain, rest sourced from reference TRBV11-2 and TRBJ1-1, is EAGVAQSPRYKIIEKRQSVAFWCNPISGHATLYWYQQILGQGPKLLIQFQNNGVVDDSQLPKDRFSAERLKGVDSTLKIQPAKLEDSAVYLCASSRRQVTNTEAFFGQGTRLTVV.

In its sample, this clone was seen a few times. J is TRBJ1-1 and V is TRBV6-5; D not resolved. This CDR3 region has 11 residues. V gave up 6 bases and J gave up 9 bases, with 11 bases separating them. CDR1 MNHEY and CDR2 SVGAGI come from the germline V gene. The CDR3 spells CASRIESQAFF. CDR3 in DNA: TGTGCCAGCAGAATCGAGTCCCAAGCTTTCTTT.

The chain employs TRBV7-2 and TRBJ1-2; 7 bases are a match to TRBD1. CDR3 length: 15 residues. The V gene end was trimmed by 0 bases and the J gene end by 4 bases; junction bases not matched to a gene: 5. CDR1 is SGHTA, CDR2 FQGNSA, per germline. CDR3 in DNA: TGTGCCAGCAGCTTAGCTCGACAGGGCCTCTATGGCTACACCTTC. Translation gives CASSLARQGLYGYTF.

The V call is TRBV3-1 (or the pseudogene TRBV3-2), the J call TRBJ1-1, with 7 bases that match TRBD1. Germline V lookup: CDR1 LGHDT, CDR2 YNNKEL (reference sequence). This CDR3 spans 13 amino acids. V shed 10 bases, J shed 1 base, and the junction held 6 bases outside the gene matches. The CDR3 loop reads CATGNRGNTEAFF. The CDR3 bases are TGTGCCACCGGAAACAGGGGGAACACTGAAGCTTTCTTT.

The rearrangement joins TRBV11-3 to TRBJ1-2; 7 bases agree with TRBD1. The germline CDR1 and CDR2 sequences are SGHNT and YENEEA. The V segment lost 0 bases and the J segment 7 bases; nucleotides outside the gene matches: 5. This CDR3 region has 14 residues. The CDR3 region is CASSLEGGAGGYTF. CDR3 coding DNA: TGTGCCAGCAGCTTAGAAGGGGGCGCGGGTGGCTACACCTTC.

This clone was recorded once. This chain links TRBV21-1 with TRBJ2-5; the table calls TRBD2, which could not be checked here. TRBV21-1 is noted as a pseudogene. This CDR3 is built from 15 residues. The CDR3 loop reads CASSENGGTEETQYF. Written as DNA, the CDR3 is TGTGCCAGCAGCGAAAATGGAGGGACCGAGGAGACCCAGTACTTC.

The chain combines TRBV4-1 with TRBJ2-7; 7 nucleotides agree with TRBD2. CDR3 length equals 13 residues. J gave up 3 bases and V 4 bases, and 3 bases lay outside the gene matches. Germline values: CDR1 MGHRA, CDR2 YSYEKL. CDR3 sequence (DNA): TGCGCCAGCAGCCGAACTAGCGACTACGAGCAGTACTTC. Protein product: CASSRTSDYEQYF.

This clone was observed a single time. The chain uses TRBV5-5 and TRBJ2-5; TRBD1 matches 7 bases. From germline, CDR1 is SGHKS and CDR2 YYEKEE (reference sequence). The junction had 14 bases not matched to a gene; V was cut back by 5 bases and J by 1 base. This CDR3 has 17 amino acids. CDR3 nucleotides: TGTGCCAGCAGTTTTTCAGGGGGACCTGGATCCCAAGAGACCCAGTACTTC. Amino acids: CASSFSGGPGSQETQYF. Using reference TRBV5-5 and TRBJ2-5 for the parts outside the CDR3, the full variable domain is DAGVTQSPTHLIKTRGQQVTLRCSPISGHKSVSWYQQVLGQGPQFIFQYYEKEERGRGNFPDRFSARQFPNYSSELNVNALLLGDSALYLCASSFSGGPGSQETQYFGPGTRLLVL.

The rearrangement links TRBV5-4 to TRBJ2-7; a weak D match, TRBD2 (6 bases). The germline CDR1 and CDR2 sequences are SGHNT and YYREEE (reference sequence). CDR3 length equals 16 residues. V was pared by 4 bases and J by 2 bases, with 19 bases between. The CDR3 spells CASSPGGSEGTYEQYF. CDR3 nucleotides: TGTGCCAGCAGCCCCGGGGGTAGCGAGGGGACCTACGAGCAGTACTTC. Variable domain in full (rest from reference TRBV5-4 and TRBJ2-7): ETGVTQSPTHLIKTRGQQVTLRCSSQSGHNTVSWYQQALGQGPQFIFQYYREEENGRGNFPPRFSGLQFPNYSSELNVNALELDDSALYLCASSPGGSEGTYEQYFGPGTRLTVT.

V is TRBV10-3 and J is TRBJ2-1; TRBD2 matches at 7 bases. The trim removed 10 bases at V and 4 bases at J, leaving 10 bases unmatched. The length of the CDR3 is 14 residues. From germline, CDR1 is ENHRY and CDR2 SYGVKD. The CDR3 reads CATDPGLNYNEQFF. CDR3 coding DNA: TGTGCCACGGACCCGGGACTAAATTACAATGAGCAGTTCTTC.

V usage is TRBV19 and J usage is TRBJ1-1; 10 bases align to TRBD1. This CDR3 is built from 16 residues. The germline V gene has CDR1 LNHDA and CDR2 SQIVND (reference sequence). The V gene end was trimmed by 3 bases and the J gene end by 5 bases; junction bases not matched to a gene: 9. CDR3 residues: CASSIKPGTGVTEAFF. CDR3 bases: TGTGCCAGTAGTATCAAGCCCGGGACAGGGGTAACTGAAGCTTTCTTT.

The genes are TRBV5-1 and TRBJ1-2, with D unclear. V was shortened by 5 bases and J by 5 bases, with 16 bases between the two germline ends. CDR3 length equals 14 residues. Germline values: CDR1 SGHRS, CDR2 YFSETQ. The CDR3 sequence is CASRVGGSEYGYTF. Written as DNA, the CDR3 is TGCGCCAGCAGGGTAGGAGGCTCTGAGTATGGCTACACCTTC. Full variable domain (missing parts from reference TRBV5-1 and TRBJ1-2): KAGVTQTPRYLIKTRGQQVTLSCSPISGHRSVSWYQQTPGQGLQFLFEYFSETQRNKGNFPGRFSGRQFSNSRSEMNVSTLELGDSALYLCASRVGGSEYGYTFGSGTRLTVV.

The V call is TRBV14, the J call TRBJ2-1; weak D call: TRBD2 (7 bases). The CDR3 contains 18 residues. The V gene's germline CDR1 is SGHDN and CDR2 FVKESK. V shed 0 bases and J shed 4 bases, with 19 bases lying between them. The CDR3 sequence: CASSQERGGTIGYNEQFF. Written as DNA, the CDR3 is TGTGCCAGCAGCCAAGAAAGGGGGGGGACAATTGGATACAATGAGCAGTTCTTC.

CDR3 sequence (DNA): TGTGCCAGTAGTAGCCAGAACTCCTACGAGCAGTACTTC. Protein: CASSSQNSYEQYF. J is TRBJ2-7 and V is TRBV19; D is uncertain. The CDR3 consists of 13 residues. Germline CDR1 and CDR2: LNHDA and SQIVND (reference sequence). V gave up 4 bases and J gave up 0 bases, with 7 bases separating them.

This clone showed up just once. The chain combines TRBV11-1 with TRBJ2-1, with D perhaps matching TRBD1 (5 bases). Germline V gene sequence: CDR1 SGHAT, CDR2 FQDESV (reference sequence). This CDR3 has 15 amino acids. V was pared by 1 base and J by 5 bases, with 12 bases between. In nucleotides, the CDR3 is TGTGCCAGCAGCTTAGGGATACAGGTTAACAATGAGCAGTTCTTC. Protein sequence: CASSLGIQVNNEQFF.

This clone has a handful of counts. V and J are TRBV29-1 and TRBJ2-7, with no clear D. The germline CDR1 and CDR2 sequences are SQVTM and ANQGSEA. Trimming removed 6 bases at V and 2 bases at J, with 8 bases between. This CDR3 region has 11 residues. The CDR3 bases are TGCAGCGTGGCCGGAGCCTACGAGCAGTACTTC. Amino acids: CSVAGAYEQYF.